One and the same sample provided the 30 T cell receptor beta chains below, sequenced in a study of blood T cell repertoires in COVID-19. The repertoire was sequenced with immunoSEQ multiplex PCR; TCRdb's copy has only in-frame clones and lacks some. Of fewer than 250,000 clones listed, approximately 86% are singletons. Sequencing used peripheral blood. These receptors were collected from a human donor in a cohort sampled during active COVID-19.

The DNA of the CDR3 is TGTGCCACCCGGGACAGCCAGTCAGAAAAACTGTTTTTT. Protein product: CATRDSQSEKLFF. This chain uses TRBV19 with TRBJ1-4; 7 bases match TRBD1. With 10 bases clipped from V and 8 bases from J, the junction kept 10 bases outside the gene matches. Per the germline V gene, CDR1 is LNHDA and CDR2 is SQIVND (reference sequence). The CDR3 spans 13 residues.

The J gene is TRBJ1-2, the V gene TRBV25-1; D is possibly TRBD1 (5 bases). Germline V lookup: CDR1 MGHDK, CDR2 SYGVNS. This CDR3 region has 14 residues. Between the trimmed V and J ends, which lost 3 bases and 7 bases, there was a span of 15 bases. In nucleotides, the CDR3 is TGTGCCAGCAGTGAGTCGCAGGGTTCAGGTGGCTACACCTTC. Translating it yields CASSESQGSGGYTF.

The gene calls are TRBV6-1 and TRBJ1-5; D gene ambiguous. Per germline, CDR1 MNHNS and CDR2 SASEGT. V shed 4 bases and J shed 0 bases, with 13 bases lying between them. There are 16 residues in the CDR3. CDR3 region: CASSAPDTYSNQPQHF. As DNA, the CDR3 is TGTGCCAGCAGTGCCCCCGACACCTATAGCAATCAGCCCCAGCATTTT.

Details on this clone: The same CDR3 is also encoded by other DNA sequences in this sample. The chain links TRBV5-1 to TRBJ1-1; 10 bases map to TRBD1. The CDR3 consists of 15 residues. Trimming at V came to 0 bases and at J to 1 base, leaving 0 bases not matched to a gene. The V gene's germline CDR1 is SGHRS and CDR2 YFSETQ. CDR3 nucleotides: TGCGCCAGCAGCTTGGGGACAGGGGGGAACACTGAAGCTTTCTTT. Translation gives CASSLGTGGNTEAFF.

The CDR3 DNA reads as TGTGCCAGCAGCGTAACACAGGGCTACGAGCAGTACTTC. It translates to CASSVTQGYEQYF. V is TRBV7-2 and J is TRBJ2-7; tentative D call: TRBD1 (6 bases). The ends were cut back, 5 bases at V and 3 bases at J, with 11 bases in the middle. Germline values: CDR1 SGHTA, CDR2 FQGNSA. This CDR3 is 13 amino acids long.

The chain couples TRBV9 to TRBJ1-1; D remains ambiguous. Trimming left V 0 bases short and J 6 bases short, with 9 bases between. The CDR3 loop spans 13 amino acids. Germline CDR1 is SGDLS and CDR2 is YYNGEE. The CDR3 region is CASSVVPQSEAFF. CDR3 bases: TGTGCCAGCAGCGTAGTCCCTCAGTCTGAAGCTTTCTTT.

This clone was recorded once. The CDR3 coding sequence is TGTGCCAGCAGCTGGAGCGGGGGGCTAAGCTCCTACAATGAGCAGTTCTTC. Amino acid sequence: CASSWSGGLSSYNEQFF. J is TRBJ2-1 and V is TRBV11-2; 9 bases align to TRBD2. Germline CDR1 reads SGHAT; CDR2 reads FQNNGV. J gave up 0 bases and V 4 bases, and 7 bases lay outside the gene matches. The CDR3 consists of 17 residues. Based on the CDR3 plus reference TRBV11-2 and TRBJ2-1, the full variable domain is EAGVAQSPRYKIIEKRQSVAFWCNPISGHATLYWYQQILGQGPKLLIQFQNNGVVDDSQLPKDRFSAERLKGVDSTLKIQPAKLEDSAVYLCASSWSGGLSSYNEQFFGPGTRLTVL.

This clone was observed a handful of times. The chain combines TRBV7-2 with TRBJ1-2; tentative D call: TRBD1 (6 bases). The CDR3 sequence is 14 residues long. Trimming pared 1 base from V and 7 bases from J, leaving 13 bases between. Germline V gene data show CDR1 as SGHTA and CDR2 as FQGNSA. CDR3 nucleotides: TGTGCCAGCAGCTTAGAGGGGGGGCTAGGTGGCTACACCTTC. As protein: CASSLEGGLGGYTF.

The rearrangement joins TRBV18 to TRBJ1-1; tentative D call: TRBD1 (5 bases). The length of the CDR3 is 16 residues. Trimming removed 1 base at V and 0 bases at J, with 12 bases between. Germline V lookup: CDR1 KGHSH, CDR2 LQKENI. The CDR3 loop reads CASSPLRQRMNTEAFF. The DNA of the CDR3 is TGTGCCAGCTCACCACTGAGACAGCGCATGAACACTGAAGCTTTCTTT.

The chain couples TRBV7-9 to TRBJ2-5; the D gene is possibly TRBD2 (6 bases). There are 13 residues in the CDR3. CDR1 and CDR2 (germline): SEHNR, FQNEAQ (reference sequence). Trimming took off 5 bases at V and 5 bases at J, with 12 bases between the two ends. DNA of the CDR3: TGTGCCAGCAGCACTTCCGGAGGGGAGACCCAGTACTTC. Its translation: CASSTSGGETQYF.

The chain employs TRBV20-1 and TRBJ1-2; unclear D gene. The germline V gene encodes CDR1 DFQATT and CDR2 SNEGSKA (reference sequence). V lost 3 bases, J lost 5 bases, and 13 bases lay in between. CDR3 size: 13 residues. CDR3 bases: TGCAGTGCTAGTCGACGGGGAGGGTATGGCTACACCTTC. Protein product: CSASRRGGYGYTF.

The chain couples TRBV5-1 to TRBJ1-1; possibly TRBD1 for D (5 bases). Trimming took 1 base from V and 3 from J, leaving 13 bases between them. Germline CDR1 SGHRS, CDR2 YFSETQ. CDR3 length equals 15 residues. CDR3 loop: CASSLSGNRDTEAFF. The CDR3 DNA sequence: TGCGCCAGCAGCTTGTCAGGGAATCGGGACACTGAAGCTTTCTTT.

The V and J genes are TRBV5-1 and TRBJ2-5; TRBD2 matches 9 bases. V was pared by 4 bases and J by 5 bases, with 9 bases of the junction left unmatched. Germline-derived CDR1 and CDR2 are SGHRS and YFSETQ. The CDR3 is 15 residues long. Here the CDR3 reads CASSGAGGPRETQYF. The CDR3 nucleotides are TGCGCCAGCAGCGGGGCGGGGGGGCCCCGGGAGACCCAGTACTTC.

This chain's CDR3 is CASAEDYGYTF. CDR3 in DNA: TGTGCCAGCGCAGAGGACTATGGCTACACCTTC. V usage is TRBV28 and J usage is TRBJ1-2; D unresolved. The CDR3 covers 11 residues. Trimming took 8 bases from V and 3 from J, leaving 7 bases between them. CDR1 and CDR2 (germline): MDHEN, SYDVKM.

This sequence joins TRBV12-3 or TRBV12-4 and TRBJ2-5; D is possibly TRBD1 (6 bases). V was cut by 7 bases and J by 2 bases, with 11 bases left in between. CDR3 length: 13 amino acids. The CDR3 loop reads CASTRTVQETQYF. The CDR3 DNA follows: TGTGCCAGCACCAGGACAGTACAAGAGACCCAGTACTTC.

The genes are TRBV18 and TRBJ2-4; a weak D match, TRBD2 (5 bases). The length of the CDR3 is 14 residues. Trimming pared 3 bases from V and 1 base from J, leaving 7 bases between. Per the germline V gene, CDR1 is KGHSH and CDR2 is LQKENI. The CDR3, as DNA: TGTGCCAGCTCACCGGAGCGGGCCAAAAACATTCAGTACTTC. Amino acids: CASSPERAKNIQYF.

This chain's CDR3 is CASSVGGAGGPADTQYF. CDR3 bases: TGTGCCAGCAGTGTAGGGGGAGCAGGAGGACCCGCAGATACGCAGTATTTT. This chain uses TRBV2 with TRBJ2-3; a weak D match, TRBD1 (6 bases). Per germline, CDR1 SNHLY and CDR2 FYNNEI. This CDR3 contains 17 residues. Trimming cost V 4 bases and J 4 bases, with 21 bases left between them.

V gene TRBV9 combines with J gene TRBJ1-6; the D gene is possibly TRBD1 (5 bases). Trimming cost V 4 bases and J 10 bases, with 21 bases left between them. This CDR3 has 16 residues. CDR1 is SGDLS and CDR2 is YYNGEE in the germline V gene. The CDR3 nucleotides are TGTGCCAGCAGCACCCAACACACCAAGGGGAAATCACCCCTCCACTTT. Translation gives CASSTQHTKGKSPLHF.

This sequence joins TRBV6-4 and TRBJ2-7, with TRBD1 matching over 9 bases. CDR3 length equals 15 residues. Germline V CDR1 and CDR2: MRHNA, SNTAGT. Unmatched junction bases numbered 9, after V lost 2 bases and J lost 7 bases. For the CDR3, the DNA is TGTGCCAGCAGTGACGGGGGGACAGGGCTGAGGGAGCAGTACTTC. Its protein product is CASSDGGTGLREQYF.

This rearrangement joins TRBV19 to TRBJ1-5; D gene unclear. The CDR3 loop spans 16 amino acids. Trimming removed 7 bases from V and 0 bases from J, with 16 bases in between. Germline V lookup: CDR1 LNHDA, CDR2 SQIVND (reference sequence). The chain's CDR3 is CASKEKTGYSNQPQHF. The CDR3 nucleotides are TGTGCCAGTAAGGAAAAGACGGGATATAGCAATCAGCCCCAGCATTTT. Variable domain in full (rest from reference TRBV19 and TRBJ1-5): DGGITQSPKYLFRKEGQNVTLSCEQNLNHDAMYWYRQDPGQGLRLIYYSQIVNDFQKGDIAEGYSVSREKKESFPLTVTSAQKNPTAFYLCASKEKTGYSNQPQHFGDGTRLSIL.

The chain links TRBV30 to TRBJ1-2; D unclear. Per germline, CDR1 GTSNPN and CDR2 SVGIG (reference sequence). This CDR3 is 13 amino acids long. Trimming pared 5 bases from V and 2 bases from J, leaving 12 bases between. As DNA, the CDR3 is TGTGCCTGGGGTTGGGAGGGCAACTATGGCTACACCTTC. Its protein is CAWGWEGNYGYTF.

In this sample, this clone turned up many times. The chain links TRBV19 to TRBJ1-1; 7 bases map to TRBD1. CDR1 and CDR2 from the germline V gene are LNHDA and SQIVND (reference sequence). This CDR3 comprises 14 residues. The V segment lost 6 bases and the J segment 5 bases; nucleotides outside the gene matches: 9. This CDR3 is CASRAGQGETEAFF. The CDR3 DNA reads as TGTGCCAGTAGGGCGGGGCAGGGGGAAACTGAAGCTTTCTTT.

V and J are TRBV11-2 and TRBJ2-5; tentative D call: TRBD1 (5 bases). This CDR3 is 14 amino acids long. The V and J ends lost 5 bases and 1 base respectively, with 11 bases between them. The germline V gene encodes CDR1 SGHAT and CDR2 FQNNGV. The CDR3 loop is CASSIYQGQETQYF. The CDR3 region has the DNA TGTGCCAGCAGCATCTACCAGGGCCAAGAGACCCAGTACTTC.

This clone was observed a few times. The chain uses TRBV12-5 and TRBJ2-2, with 10 bases identical to TRBD2. With 1 base clipped from V and 6 bases from J, the junction kept 2 bases outside the gene matches. Germline CDR1 and CDR2: LGHNT and FRNRAP. The CDR3 is 15 amino acids. The CDR3 nucleotides are TGTGCTAGTGGTTTGGGTCTAGCGGGGGCCGGGGAGCTGTTTTTT. Translated, it gives CASGLGLAGAGELFF.

The chain uses TRBV5-1 and TRBJ1-2; no clear D. This CDR3 has 13 residues. Trimming shortened V by 2 bases and J by 1 base, and 6 bases separated the two germline ends. The germline V gene has CDR1 SGHRS and CDR2 YFSETQ. CDR3 loop: CASSLGGNYGYTF. The CDR3, as DNA: TGCGCCAGCAGCTTAGGCGGTAACTATGGCTACACCTTC.

This clone occurred once. This CDR3 is CASSEPGQGGIQYF. DNA for the CDR3: TGTGCCAGCAGTGAACCGGGACAGGGAGGCATTCAGTACTTC. The chain uses TRBV2 and TRBJ2-4; 9 nucleotides align to TRBD1. The CDR3 is made up of 14 amino acids. Germline CDR1 and CDR2: SNHLY and FYNNEI. Trimming cost V 2 bases and J 9 bases; bases outside gene matches: 5.

The chain has TRBV5-6 and TRBJ2-7, with 10 bases lining up with TRBD2. The trim removed 5 bases at V and 3 bases at J, leaving 8 bases unmatched. The germline V gene has CDR1 SGHDT and CDR2 YYEEEE. This CDR3 has 15 residues. CDR3 amino acids: CASSERGLASYEQYF. DNA of the CDR3: TGTGCCAGCAGTGAGAGGGGACTAGCGAGCTACGAGCAGTACTTC.

Here the CDR3 reads CSVVWTGGVNQPQHF. Written as DNA, the CDR3 is TGCAGCGTTGTATGGACAGGCGGAGTGAATCAGCCCCAGCATTTT. This chain joins TRBV29-1 and TRBJ1-5, with 7 positions matching TRBD1. Losses at the gene ends were 4 bases for V and 4 bases for J; bases not matched to a gene: 10. CDR1 and CDR2 (germline): SQVTM, ANQGSEA. CDR3 length: 15 amino acids.

The rearrangement uses TRBV7-9 and TRBJ1-1; tentatively, D is TRBD1 (6 bases). V dropped 5 bases and J dropped 1 base, with 11 bases sitting between them. The CDR3 runs to 14 residues. Germline values: CDR1 SEHNR, CDR2 FQNEAQ (reference sequence). The CDR3, as DNA: TGTGCCAGCAGCCTAATGGACAGGAACACTGAAGCTTTCTTT. Protein product: CASSLMDRNTEAFF.

The chain combines TRBV29-1 with TRBJ2-6; maybe TRBD1 (5 bases). This CDR3 comprises 15 residues. Germline V gene lookup returns CDR1 SQVTM and CDR2 ANQGSEA. The ends were cut back, 4 bases at V and 0 bases at J, with 10 bases in the middle. CDR3 in DNA: TGCAGCGTTGGGGGCACCAGCTCTGGGGCCAACGTCCTGACTTTC. Protein: CSVGGTSSGANVLTF.